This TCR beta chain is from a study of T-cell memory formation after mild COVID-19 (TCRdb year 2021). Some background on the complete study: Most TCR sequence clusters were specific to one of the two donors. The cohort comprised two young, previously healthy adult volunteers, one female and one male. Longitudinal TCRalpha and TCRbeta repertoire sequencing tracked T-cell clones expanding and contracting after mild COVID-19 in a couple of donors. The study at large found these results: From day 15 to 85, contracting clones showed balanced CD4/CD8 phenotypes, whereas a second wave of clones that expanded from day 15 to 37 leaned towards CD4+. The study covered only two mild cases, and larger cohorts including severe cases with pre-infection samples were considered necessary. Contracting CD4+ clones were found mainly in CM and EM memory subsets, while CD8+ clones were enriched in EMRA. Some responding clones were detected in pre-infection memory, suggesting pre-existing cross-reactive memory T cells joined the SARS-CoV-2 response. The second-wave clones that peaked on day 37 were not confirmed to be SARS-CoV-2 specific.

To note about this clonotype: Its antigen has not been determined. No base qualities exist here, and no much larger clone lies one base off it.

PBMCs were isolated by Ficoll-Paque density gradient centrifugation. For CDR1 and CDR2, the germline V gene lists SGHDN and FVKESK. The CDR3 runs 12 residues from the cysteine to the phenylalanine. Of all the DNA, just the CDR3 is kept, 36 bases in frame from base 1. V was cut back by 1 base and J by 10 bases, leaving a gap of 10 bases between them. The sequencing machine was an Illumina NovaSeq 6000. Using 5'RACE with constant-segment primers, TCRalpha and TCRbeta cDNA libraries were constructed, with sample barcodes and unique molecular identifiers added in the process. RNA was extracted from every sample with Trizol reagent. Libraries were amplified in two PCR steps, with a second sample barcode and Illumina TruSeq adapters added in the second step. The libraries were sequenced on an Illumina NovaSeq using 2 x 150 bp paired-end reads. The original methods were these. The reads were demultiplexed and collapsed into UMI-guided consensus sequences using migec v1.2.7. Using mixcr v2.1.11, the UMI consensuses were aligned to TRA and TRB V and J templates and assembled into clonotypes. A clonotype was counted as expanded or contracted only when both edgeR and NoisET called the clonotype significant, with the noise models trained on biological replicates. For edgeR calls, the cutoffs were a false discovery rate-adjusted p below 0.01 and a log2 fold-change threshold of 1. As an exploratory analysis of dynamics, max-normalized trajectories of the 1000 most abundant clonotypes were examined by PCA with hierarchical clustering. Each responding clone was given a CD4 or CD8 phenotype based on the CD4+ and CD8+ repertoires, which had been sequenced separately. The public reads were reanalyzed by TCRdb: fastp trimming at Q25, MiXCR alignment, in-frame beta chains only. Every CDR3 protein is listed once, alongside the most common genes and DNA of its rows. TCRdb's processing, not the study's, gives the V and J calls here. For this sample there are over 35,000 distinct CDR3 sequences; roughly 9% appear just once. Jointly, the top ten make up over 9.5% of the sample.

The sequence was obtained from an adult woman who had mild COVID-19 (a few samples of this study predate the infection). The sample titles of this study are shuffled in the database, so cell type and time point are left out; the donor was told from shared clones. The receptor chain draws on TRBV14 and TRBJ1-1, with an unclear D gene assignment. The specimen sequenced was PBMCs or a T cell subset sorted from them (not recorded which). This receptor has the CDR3 CASSQVAPGAFF. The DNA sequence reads TGTGCCAGCAGCCAAGTGGCCCCAGGAGCTTTCTTT.